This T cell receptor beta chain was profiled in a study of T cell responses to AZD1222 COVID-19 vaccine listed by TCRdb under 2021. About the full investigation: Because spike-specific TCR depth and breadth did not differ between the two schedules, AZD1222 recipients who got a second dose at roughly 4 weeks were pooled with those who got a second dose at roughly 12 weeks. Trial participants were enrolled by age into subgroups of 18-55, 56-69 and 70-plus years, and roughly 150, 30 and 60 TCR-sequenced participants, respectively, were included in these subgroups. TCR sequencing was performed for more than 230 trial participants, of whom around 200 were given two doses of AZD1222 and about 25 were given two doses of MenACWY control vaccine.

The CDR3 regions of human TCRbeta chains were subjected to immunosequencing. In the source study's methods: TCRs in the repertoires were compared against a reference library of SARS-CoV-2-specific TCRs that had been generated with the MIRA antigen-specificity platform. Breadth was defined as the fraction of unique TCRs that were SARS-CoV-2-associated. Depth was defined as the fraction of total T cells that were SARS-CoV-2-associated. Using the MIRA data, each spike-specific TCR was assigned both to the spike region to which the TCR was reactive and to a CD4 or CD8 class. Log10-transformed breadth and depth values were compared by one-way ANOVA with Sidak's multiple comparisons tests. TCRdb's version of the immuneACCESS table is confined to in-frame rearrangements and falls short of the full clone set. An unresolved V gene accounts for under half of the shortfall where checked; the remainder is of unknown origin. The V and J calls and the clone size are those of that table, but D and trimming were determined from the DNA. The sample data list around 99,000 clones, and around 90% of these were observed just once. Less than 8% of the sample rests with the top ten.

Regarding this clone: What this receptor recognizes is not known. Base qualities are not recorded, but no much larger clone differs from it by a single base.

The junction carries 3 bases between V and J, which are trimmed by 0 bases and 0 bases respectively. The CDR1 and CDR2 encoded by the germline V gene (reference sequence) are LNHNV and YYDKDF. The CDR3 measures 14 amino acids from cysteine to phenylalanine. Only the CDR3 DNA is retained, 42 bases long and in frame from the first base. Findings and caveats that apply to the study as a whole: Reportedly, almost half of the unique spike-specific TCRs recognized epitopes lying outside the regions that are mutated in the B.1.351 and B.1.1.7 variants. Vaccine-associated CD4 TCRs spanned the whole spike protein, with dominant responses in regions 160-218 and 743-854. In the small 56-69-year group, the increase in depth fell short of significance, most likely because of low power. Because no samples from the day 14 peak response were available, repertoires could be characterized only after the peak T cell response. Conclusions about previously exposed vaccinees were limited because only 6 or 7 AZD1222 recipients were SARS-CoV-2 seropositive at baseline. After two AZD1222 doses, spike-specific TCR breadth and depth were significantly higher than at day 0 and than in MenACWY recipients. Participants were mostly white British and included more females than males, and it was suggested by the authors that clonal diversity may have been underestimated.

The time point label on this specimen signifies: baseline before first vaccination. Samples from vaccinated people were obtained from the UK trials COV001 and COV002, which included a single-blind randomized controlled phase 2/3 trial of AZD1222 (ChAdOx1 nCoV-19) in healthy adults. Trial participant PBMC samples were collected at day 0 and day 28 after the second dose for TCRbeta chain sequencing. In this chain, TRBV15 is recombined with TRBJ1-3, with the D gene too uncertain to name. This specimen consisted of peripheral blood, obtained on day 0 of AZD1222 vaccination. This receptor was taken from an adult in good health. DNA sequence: TGTGCCACCAGCAGAGACCACTCTGGAAACACCATATATTTT. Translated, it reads CATSRDHSGNTIYF.